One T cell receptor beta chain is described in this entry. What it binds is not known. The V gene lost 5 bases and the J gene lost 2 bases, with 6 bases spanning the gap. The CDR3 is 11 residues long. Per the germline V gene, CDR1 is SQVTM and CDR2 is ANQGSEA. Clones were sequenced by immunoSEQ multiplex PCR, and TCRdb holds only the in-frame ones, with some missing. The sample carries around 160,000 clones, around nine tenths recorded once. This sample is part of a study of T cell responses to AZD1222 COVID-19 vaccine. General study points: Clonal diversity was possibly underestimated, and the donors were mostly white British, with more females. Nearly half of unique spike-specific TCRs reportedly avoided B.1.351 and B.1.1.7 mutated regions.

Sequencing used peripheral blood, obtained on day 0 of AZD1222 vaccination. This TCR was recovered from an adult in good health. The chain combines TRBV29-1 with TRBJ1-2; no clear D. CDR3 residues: CSVMANYGYTF. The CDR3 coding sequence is TGCAGCGTTATGGCCAACTATGGCTACACCTTC.